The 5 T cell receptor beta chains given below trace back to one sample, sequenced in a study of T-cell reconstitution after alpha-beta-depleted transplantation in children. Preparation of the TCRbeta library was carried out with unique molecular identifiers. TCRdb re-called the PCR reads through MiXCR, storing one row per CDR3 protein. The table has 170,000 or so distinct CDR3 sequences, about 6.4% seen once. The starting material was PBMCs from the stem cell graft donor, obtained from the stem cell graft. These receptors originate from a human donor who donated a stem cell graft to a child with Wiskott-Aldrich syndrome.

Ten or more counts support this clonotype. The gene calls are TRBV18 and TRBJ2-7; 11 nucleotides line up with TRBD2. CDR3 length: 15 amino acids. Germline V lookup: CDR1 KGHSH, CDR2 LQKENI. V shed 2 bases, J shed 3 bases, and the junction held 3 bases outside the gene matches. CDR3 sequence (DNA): TGTGCCAGCTCACCAGGGACTAGCGGTAACTACGAGCAGTACTTC. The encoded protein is CASSPGTSGNYEQYF.

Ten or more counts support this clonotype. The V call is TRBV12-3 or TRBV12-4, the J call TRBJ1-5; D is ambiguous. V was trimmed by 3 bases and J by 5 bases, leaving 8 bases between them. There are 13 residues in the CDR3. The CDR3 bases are TGTGCCAGCAGTTTTCTACGAGATCAGCCCCAGCATTTT. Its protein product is CASSFLRDQPQHF.

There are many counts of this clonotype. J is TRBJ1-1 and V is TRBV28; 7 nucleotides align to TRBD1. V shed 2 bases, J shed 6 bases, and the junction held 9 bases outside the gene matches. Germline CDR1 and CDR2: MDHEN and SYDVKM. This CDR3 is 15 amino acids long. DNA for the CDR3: TGTGCCAGCAGTTTAGGTTTGGACAGGATCCCTGAAGCTTTCTTT. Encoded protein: CASSLGLDRIPEAFF.

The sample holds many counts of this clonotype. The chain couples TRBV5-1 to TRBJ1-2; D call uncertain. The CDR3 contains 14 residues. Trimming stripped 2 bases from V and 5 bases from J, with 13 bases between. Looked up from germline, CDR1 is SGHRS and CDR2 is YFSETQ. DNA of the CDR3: TGCGCCAGCAGCTTAGGAACAGAAAGATATGGCTACACCTTC. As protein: CASSLGTERYGYTF.

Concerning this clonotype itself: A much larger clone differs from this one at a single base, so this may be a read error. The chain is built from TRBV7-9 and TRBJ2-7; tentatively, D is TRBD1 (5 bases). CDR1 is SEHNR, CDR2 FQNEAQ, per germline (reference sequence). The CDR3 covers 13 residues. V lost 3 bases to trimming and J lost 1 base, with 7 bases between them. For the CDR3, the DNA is TGTGCCAGCAGCTTTAAGGGGTCCTACGAGCAGTACTTC. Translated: CASSFKGSYEQYF.